A single T cell receptor (beta chain) is shown here with its context. What it binds is unknown. The record originates from a study of pediatric ulcerative colitis. Study summary: Ulcerative colitis patients had pancolitis or left-sided colitis, with confirming histology. Points from the study as a whole: Two patients' blood samples yielded substantially fewer templates.

This was a survey-level run. TCRdb's copy holds only in-frame clones and misses some; the assay was immunoSEQ multiplex PCR. The table has tens of thousands of clones, about two thirds seen once; the top ten hold about 14%. The rectum was sampled with one to two pinch biopsies at colonoscopy. The TCR originated in a boy between 10 and 17 years old with severe ulcerative colitis. Material for sequencing was gut tissue.

DNA for the CDR3: TGTGCCAGCTCACATGGGACGGTTACTAATTCACCCCTCCACTTT. Its protein is CASSHGTVTNSPLHF. The chain links TRBV18 to TRBJ1-6, with a weak D call TRBD1 (5 bases). This CDR3 spans 15 amino acids. The V gene's germline CDR1 is KGHSH and CDR2 LQKENI. The V gene lost 4 bases and the J gene lost 6 bases, with 13 bases spanning the gap.